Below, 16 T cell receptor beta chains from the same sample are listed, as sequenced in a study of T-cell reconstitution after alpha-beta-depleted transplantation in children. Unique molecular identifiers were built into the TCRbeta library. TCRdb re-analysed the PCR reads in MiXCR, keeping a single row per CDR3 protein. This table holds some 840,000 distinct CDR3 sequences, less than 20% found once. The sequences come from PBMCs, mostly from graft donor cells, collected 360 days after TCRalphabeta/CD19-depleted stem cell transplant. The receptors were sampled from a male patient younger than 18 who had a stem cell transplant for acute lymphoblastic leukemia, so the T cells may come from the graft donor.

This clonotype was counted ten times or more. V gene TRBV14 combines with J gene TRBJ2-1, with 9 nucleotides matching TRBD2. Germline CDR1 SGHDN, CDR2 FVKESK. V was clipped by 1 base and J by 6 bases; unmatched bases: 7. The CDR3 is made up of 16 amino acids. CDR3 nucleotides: TGTGCCAGCAGCCAAGGAGCGGGACTAGCCACCAATGAGCAGTTCTTC. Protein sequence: CASSQGAGLATNEQFF.

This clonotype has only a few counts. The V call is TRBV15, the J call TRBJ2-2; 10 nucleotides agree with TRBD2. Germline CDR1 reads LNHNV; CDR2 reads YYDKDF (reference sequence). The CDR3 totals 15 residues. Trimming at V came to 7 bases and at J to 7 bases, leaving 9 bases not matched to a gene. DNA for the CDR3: TGTGCCACCATTAGCGGGAGGCCAATGGGCGGGGAGCTGTTTTTT. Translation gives CATISGRPMGGELFF.

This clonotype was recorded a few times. CDR3 nucleotides: TGTGCCACCAGCAGAGACGTCCCGTTCACCCCGGGTGGCTACACCTTC. Encoded protein: CATSRDVPFTPGGYTF. The chain carries TRBV15 and TRBJ1-2; D unresolved. The CDR3 runs to 16 residues. V was clipped by 0 bases and J by 7 bases, with 18 bases between them. From germline, CDR1 is LNHNV and CDR2 YYDKDF (reference sequence). The full variable domain, with the rest looked up from reference TRBV15 and TRBJ1-2, is DAMVIQNPRYQVTQFGKPVTLSCSQTLNHNVMYWYQQKSSQAPKLLFHYYDKDFNNEADTPDNFQSRRPNTSFCFLDIRSPGLGDTAMYLCATSRDVPFTPGGYTFGSGTRLTVV.

The CDR3 reads CASRKEASSYEQYF. The CDR3 DNA reads TGCGCCAGCAGGAAAGAGGCTAGCTCCTACGAGCAGTACTTC. The J gene is TRBJ2-7, the V gene TRBV5-1; no clear D gene. The CDR3 contains 14 residues. CDR1 and CDR2 from the germline V gene are SGHRS and YFSETQ. Deletions cut 5 bases from V and 0 bases from J, with 12 bases between.

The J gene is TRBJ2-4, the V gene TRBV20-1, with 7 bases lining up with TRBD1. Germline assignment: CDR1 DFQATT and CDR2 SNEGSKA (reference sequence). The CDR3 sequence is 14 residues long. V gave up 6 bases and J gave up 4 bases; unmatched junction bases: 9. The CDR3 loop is CSAPRQGTKNIQYF. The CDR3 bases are TGCAGTGCGCCGAGACAGGGAACGAAAAACATTCAGTACTTC.

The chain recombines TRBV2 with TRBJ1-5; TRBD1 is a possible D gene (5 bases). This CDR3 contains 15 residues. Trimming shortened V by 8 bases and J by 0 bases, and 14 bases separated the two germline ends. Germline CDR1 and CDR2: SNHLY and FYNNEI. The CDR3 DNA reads TGTGCCAGCTCCCGGGCGGACAATAGCAATCAGCCCCAGCATTTT. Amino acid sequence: CASSRADNSNQPQHF. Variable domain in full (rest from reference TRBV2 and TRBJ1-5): EPEVTQTPSHQVTQMGQEVILRCVPISNHLYFYWYRQILGQKVEFLVSFYNNEISEKSEIFDDQFSVERPDGSNFTLKIRSTKLEDSAMYFCASSRADNSNQPQHFGDGTRLSIL.

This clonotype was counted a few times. The CDR3 DNA follows: TGTGCCAGCAGTCCACGGACAGGGCGAGTCTACGAGCAGTACTTC. This translates into CASSPRTGRVYEQYF. The J gene is TRBJ2-7, the V gene TRBV12-3 or TRBV12-4; 8 bases are shared with TRBD1. The J segment lost 3 bases and the V segment lost 5 bases, leaving 9 bases of the junction unmatched. The CDR3 has 15 residues.

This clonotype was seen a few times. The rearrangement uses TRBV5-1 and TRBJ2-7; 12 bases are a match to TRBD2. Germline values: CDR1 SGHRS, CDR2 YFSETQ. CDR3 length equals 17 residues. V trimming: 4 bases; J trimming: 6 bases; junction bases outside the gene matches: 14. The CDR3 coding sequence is TGCGCCAGCAGCCCTTTGTTGCTAGCGGGAGGGGTCGGCGAGCAGTACTTC. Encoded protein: CASSPLLLAGGVGEQYF.

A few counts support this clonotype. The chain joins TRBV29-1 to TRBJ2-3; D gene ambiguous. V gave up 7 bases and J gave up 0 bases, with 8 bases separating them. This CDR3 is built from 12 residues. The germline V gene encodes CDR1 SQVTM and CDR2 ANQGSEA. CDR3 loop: CSARQSTDTQYF. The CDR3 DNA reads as TGCAGCGCCCGCCAAAGCACAGATACGCAGTATTTT.

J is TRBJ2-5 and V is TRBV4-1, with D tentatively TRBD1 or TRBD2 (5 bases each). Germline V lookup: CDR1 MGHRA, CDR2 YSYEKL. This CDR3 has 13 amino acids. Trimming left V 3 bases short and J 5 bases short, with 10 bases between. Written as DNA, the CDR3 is TGCGCCAGCAGCCAGGGGCGGAGGGAGACCCAGTACTTC. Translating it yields CASSQGRRETQYF.

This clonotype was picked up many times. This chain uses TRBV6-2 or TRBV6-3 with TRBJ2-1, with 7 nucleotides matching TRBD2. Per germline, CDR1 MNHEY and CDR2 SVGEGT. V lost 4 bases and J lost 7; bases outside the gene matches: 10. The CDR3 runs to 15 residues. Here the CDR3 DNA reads TGTGCCAGCAGTTCAGCGGCTAGCGGAAATAATGAGCAGTTCTTC. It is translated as CASSSAASGNNEQFF.

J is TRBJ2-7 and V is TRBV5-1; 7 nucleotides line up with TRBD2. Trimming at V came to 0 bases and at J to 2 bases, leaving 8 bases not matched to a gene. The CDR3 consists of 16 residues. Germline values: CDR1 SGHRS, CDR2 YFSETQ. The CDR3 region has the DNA TGCGCCAGCAGCTTGGGGGAGGGAGACCCAACCTACGAGCAGTACTTC. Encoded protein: CASSLGEGDPTYEQYF.

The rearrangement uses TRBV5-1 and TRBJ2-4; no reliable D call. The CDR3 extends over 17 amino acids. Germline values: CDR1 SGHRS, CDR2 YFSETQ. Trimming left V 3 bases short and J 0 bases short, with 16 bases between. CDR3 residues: CASSSTPLPLAKNIQYF. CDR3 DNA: TGCGCCAGCAGCTCGACCCCCCTCCCTTTAGCCAAAAACATTCAGTACTTC.

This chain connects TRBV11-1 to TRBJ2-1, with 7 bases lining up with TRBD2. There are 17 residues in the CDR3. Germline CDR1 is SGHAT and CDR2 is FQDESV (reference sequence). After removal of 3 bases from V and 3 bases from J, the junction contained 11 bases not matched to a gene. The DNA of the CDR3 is TGTGCCAGCAGCTTCCCCATACCCTCGGGGGGCTACAATGAGCAGTTCTTC. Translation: CASSFPIPSGGYNEQFF.

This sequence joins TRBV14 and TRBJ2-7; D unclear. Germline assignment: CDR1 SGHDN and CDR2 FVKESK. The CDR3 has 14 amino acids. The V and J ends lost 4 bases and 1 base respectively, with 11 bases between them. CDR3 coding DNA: TGTGCCAGCAGCCGCCGTCGGGTATCCTACGAGCAGTACTTC. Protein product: CASSRRRVSYEQYF.

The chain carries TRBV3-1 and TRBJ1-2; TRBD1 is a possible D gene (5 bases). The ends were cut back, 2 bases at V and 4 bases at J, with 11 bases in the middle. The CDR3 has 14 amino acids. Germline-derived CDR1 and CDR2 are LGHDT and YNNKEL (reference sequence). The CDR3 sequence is CASSQPGGLYGYTF. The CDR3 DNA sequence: TGTGCCAGCAGCCAACCTGGGGGACTCTATGGCTACACCTTC. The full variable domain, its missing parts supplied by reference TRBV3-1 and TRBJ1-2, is DTAVSQTPKYLVTQMGNDKSIKCEQNLGHDTMYWYKQDSKKFLKIMFSYNNKELIINETVPNRFSPKSPDKAHLNLHINSLELGDSAVYFCASSQPGGLYGYTFGSGTRLTVV.